The 9 T cell receptor beta chains below all came from one sample that was sequenced in a study of T cell responses to AZD1222 COVID-19 vaccine. Sequenced by immunoSEQ multiplex PCR; TCRdb stores in-frame clones only, minus some. The sample has about 120,000 clones, around 87% seen once. Sequencing was performed on peripheral blood, taken on day 0 of AZD1222 vaccination. The receptors shown here come from an adult in good health.

Worth noting for this clone: This CDR3 is also generated by other DNA sequences in the sample. The chain combines TRBV6-5 with TRBJ1-2; TRBD1 matches at 7 bases. Trimming removed 2 bases from V and 2 bases from J; junction bases left unmatched: 2. The CDR3 length is 14 residues. The germline V gene encodes CDR1 MNHEY and CDR2 SVGAGI. CDR3 in amino acids: CASSYVGQNYGYTF. DNA of the CDR3: TGTGCCAGCAGTTACGTGGGACAGAACTATGGCTACACCTTC.

V usage is TRBV5-1 and J usage is TRBJ2-1, with unresolved D. This CDR3 spans 13 amino acids. The germline V gene has CDR1 SGHRS and CDR2 YFSETQ. Trimming removed 0 bases from V and 5 bases from J, with 6 bases in between. CDR3 in DNA: TGCGCCAGCAGCTTGGGGATAAACAATGAGCAGTTCTTC. Its protein is CASSLGINNEQFF. Supplemented by reference TRBV5-1 and TRBJ2-1, the full variable domain reads KAGVTQTPRYLIKTRGQQVTLSCSPISGHRSVSWYQQTPGQGLQFLFEYFSETQRNKGNFPGRFSGRQFSNSRSEMNVSTLELGDSALYLCASSLGINNEQFFGPGTRLTVL.

This clone showed up just once. The V call is TRBV7-2, the J call TRBJ1-6; D is undetermined. The CDR3 runs 15 residues. The V end was cut by 1 base, the J end by 4 bases, with 8 bases between. CDR1 and CDR2 from the germline V gene are SGHTA and FQGNSA. As DNA, the CDR3 is TGTGCCAGCAGCTTAGGCTCACCTTATAATTCACCCCTCCACTTT. Translation: CASSLGSPYNSPLHF.

As concerns this clone: Additional DNA sequences in this sample encode the identical CDR3. V and J are TRBV19 and TRBJ1-2, with D possibly being TRBD1 (5 bases). The CDR3 spans 14 residues. Trimming removed 0 bases at V and 0 bases at J, with 5 bases between. Germline V lookup: CDR1 LNHDA, CDR2 SQIVND (reference sequence). The CDR3 DNA reads as TGTGCCAGTAGTATAGACAGGGCTAACTATGGCTACACCTTC. It is translated as CASSIDRANYGYTF.

The V and J genes are TRBV4-3 and TRBJ1-4, with 10 bases matching TRBD1. With V trimmed by 4 bases and J by 5 bases, 4 bases remained unmatched. The germline V gene has CDR1 LGHNA and CDR2 YSLEER. The CDR3 sequence is 15 residues long. Here the CDR3 reads CASSLLTGGNEKLFF. For the CDR3, the DNA is TGCGCCAGCAGCCTTTTGACAGGGGGCAATGAAAAACTGTTTTTT.

In this sample, this clone turned up a few times. This chain connects TRBV4-3 to TRBJ1-3, with TRBD1 matching 7 bases. V lost 0 bases and J lost 4; bases outside the gene matches: 12. CDR1 LGHNA and CDR2 YSLEER come from the germline V gene. CDR3 length equals 18 residues. The CDR3 DNA reads as TGCGCCAGCAGCCAAGATCGGGCAGGGGGAATATCAGGAAACACCATATATTTT. Its translation: CASSQDRAGGISGNTIYF.

V is TRBV12-3 or TRBV12-4 and J is TRBJ2-1; D gene ambiguous. With 4 bases removed from V and 0 bases from J, the gap between germline ends came to 4 bases. The CDR3 loop spans 13 amino acids. The CDR3 is CASSWGSYNEQFF. CDR3 DNA: TGTGCCAGCAGTTGGGGCTCCTACAATGAGCAGTTCTTC.

The V gene is TRBV7-2, the J gene TRBJ1-5; TRBD1 matches 7 bases. The germline CDR1 and CDR2 sequences are SGHTA and FQGNSA. This CDR3 comprises 13 residues. Unmatched junction bases numbered 5, after V lost 5 bases and J lost 7 bases. The CDR3 coding sequence is TGTGCCAGCAGCCAAGCGGACAGGCAGCCCCAGCATTTT. Protein: CASSQADRQPQHF.

V is TRBV6-5 and J is TRBJ2-2; D may be TRBD1 or TRBD2 (7 bases each). Germline V gene lookup returns CDR1 MNHEY and CDR2 SVGAGI. The CDR3 has 14 amino acids. V was shortened by 10 bases and J by 4 bases, with 16 bases between the two germline ends. The DNA of the CDR3 is TGTGCCACCAACAGGGGCGGGAGCACCGGGGAGCTGTTTTTT. Protein sequence: CATNRGGSTGELFF.